This T cell receptor (beta chain) was profiled in a study of blood T cell repertoires in COVID-19. Some clones are missing from TCRdb's copy, which holds only in-frame ones; the method was immunoSEQ multiplex PCR. The sample consists of about 330,000 clones, approximately 88% of them appearing once. V trimming: 3 bases; J trimming: 1 base; junction bases outside the gene matches: 8. The germline CDR1 and CDR2 sequences are SGHTS and YDEGEE. There are 16 residues in the CDR3. Sequenced material: peripheral blood. This receptor was identified in a woman aged 45-65 years with active or convalescent COVID-19. The chain couples TRBV5-8 to TRBJ1-2; 8 bases agree with TRBD1. The CDR3 DNA follows: TGTGCCAGCAGCTGGGCCGGGACAGGTGGTAACTATGGCTACACCTTC. Translating it yields CASSWAGTGGNYGYTF.